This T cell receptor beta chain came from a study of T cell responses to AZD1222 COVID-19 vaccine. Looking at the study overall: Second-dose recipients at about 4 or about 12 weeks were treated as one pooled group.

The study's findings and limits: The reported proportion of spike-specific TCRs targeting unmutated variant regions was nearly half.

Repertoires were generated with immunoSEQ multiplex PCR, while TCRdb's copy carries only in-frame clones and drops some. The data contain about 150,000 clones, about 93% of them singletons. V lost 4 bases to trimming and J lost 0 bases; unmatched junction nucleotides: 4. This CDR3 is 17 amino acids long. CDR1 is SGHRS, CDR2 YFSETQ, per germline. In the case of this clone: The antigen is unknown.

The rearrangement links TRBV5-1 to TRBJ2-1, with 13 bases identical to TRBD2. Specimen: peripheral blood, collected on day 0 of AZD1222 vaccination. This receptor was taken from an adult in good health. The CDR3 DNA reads TGCGCCAGCAGCCGGGGACTAGCGGGAAGCTCCTACAATGAGCAGTTCTTC. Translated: CASSRGLAGSSYNEQFF.